The 27 T cell receptor beta chains in this list originate from one sample, sequenced in a study of OX40 agonist ivuxolimab in advanced cancers. TCRdb keeps only in-frame clones here, not all; method: immunoSEQ multiplex PCR. The repertoire holds 70,000 to 100,000 clones, with approximately 90% as singletons. This specimen was CD4+ or CD8+ T cells sorted from blood, taken in a trial of the OX40 agonist ivuxolimab. Every receptor here comes from an adult with an advanced solid tumor such as melanoma, head and neck, liver or kidney cancer.

This sequence joins TRBV2 and TRBJ2-2; the D gene could be TRBD1 or TRBD2 (5 bases each). The V end was cut by 5 bases, the J end by 8 bases, with 15 bases between. The CDR3 length is 14 residues. From germline, CDR1 is SNHLY and CDR2 FYNNEI. CDR3: CASSTTRGLGELFF. CDR3 nucleotides: TGTGCCAGCAGTACTACACGGGGCCTTGGGGAGCTGTTTTTT.

The rearrangement joins TRBV7-2 to TRBJ1-2; maybe TRBD1 (5 bases). V was pared by 2 bases and J by 4 bases, with 11 bases between. Germline V CDR1 and CDR2: SGHTA, FQGNSA. This CDR3 contains 14 residues. In DNA, the CDR3 is TGTGCCAGCAGCTTAAAAGGGACCCTCTATGGCTACACCTTC. It codes for CASSLKGTLYGYTF. The full variable domain, its missing parts supplied by reference TRBV7-2 and TRBJ1-2, is GAGVSQSPSNKVTEKGKDVELRCDPISGHTALYWYRQSLGQGLEFLIYFQGNSAPDKSGLPSDRFSAERTGGSVSTLTIQRTQQEDSAVYLCASSLKGTLYGYTFGSGTRLTVV.

The genes are TRBV19 and TRBJ1-5, with D possibly being TRBD1 (5 bases). This CDR3 region has 13 residues. Trimming took off 5 bases at V and 2 bases at J, with 7 bases between the two ends. Germline CDR1 is LNHDA and CDR2 is SQIVND (reference sequence). CDR3 sequence reads: CASSVQGNQPQHF. The CDR3 DNA follows: TGTGCCAGTAGTGTACAGGGCAATCAGCCCCAGCATTTT.

This clone was detected only a few times. This chain uses TRBV11-3 with TRBJ2-7; TRBD2 is a possible D gene (6 bases). The V gene's germline CDR1 is SGHNT and CDR2 YENEEA. V lost 5 bases to trimming and J lost 6 bases, with 11 bases between them. The CDR3 is 12 residues long. CDR3 coding DNA: TGTGCCAGCAGCCCAACGGGAGTCGAGCAGTACTTC. Residues: CASSPTGVEQYF.

The count of this clone is one. The chain couples TRBV29-1 to TRBJ2-1; 7 bases match TRBD1. The CDR3 is 14 residues long. The germline gives CDR1 SQVTM, CDR2 ANQGSEA. Trimming removed 7 bases from V and 7 bases from J; junction bases left unmatched: 13. CDR3 sequence: CSGERGRQANEQFF. CDR3 nucleotides: TGCAGCGGTGAGAGGGGGCGCCAGGCGAATGAGCAGTTCTTC.

The chain's CDR3 is CASSLGQGAGDTQYF. Here the CDR3 DNA reads TGTGCCAGCAGCTTGGGACAGGGGGCAGGAGATACGCAGTATTTT. The chain carries TRBV5-4 and TRBJ2-3; 10 bases map to TRBD1. V shed 0 bases and J 5 bases; nucleotides not matched to a gene: 3. The CDR3 runs to 15 residues. Germline CDR1 reads SGHNT; CDR2 reads YYREEE (reference sequence).

The chain recombines TRBV6-5 with TRBJ2-3; D uncertain. This CDR3 contains 15 residues. Germline V CDR1 and CDR2: MNHEY, SVGAGI. V lost 2 bases, J lost 0 bases, and 9 bases lay in between. The CDR3 loop is CASSYGSGSTDTQYF. DNA of the CDR3: TGTGCCAGCAGTTACGGTTCAGGTAGCACAGATACGCAGTATTTT.

The genes are TRBV11-1 and TRBJ2-3, with D uncertain. The V gene lost 5 bases and the J gene lost 0 bases, with 9 bases spanning the gap. This CDR3 comprises 14 residues. The germline CDR1 and CDR2 sequences are SGHAT and FQDESV (reference sequence). The CDR3 region has the DNA TGTGCCAGCAGCCATGACCCCAGCACAGATACGCAGTATTTT. Protein: CASSHDPSTDTQYF.

The chain has TRBV25-1 and TRBJ1-2; a weak D match, TRBD1 (6 bases). This CDR3 has 15 amino acids. Deletions cut 2 bases from V and 9 bases from J, with 19 bases between. Germline assignment: CDR1 MGHDK and CDR2 SYGVNS. The CDR3 coding sequence is TGTGCCAGCAGTGAACCGGGACCCCTGACAGGTAGCTACACCTTC. Translated: CASSEPGPLTGSYTF.

The chain joins TRBV7-3 to TRBJ2-3, with 8 bases identical to TRBD2. J gave up 2 bases and V 5 bases, and 6 bases lay outside the gene matches. The CDR3 length is 15 residues. The germline gives CDR1 SGHTA, CDR2 FQGTGA. CDR3 region: CASSTGLEYTDTQYF. As DNA, the CDR3 is TGTGCCAGCAGCACGGGACTAGAATACACAGATACGCAGTATTTT.

V and J are TRBV30 and TRBJ1-1; 8 bases align to TRBD1. From germline, CDR1 is GTSNPN and CDR2 SVGIG (reference sequence). The CDR3 is 15 amino acids. Trimming removed 2 bases from V and 0 bases from J; junction bases left unmatched: 5. The CDR3 region is CAWSIRDRMNTEAFF. CDR3 sequence (DNA): TGTGCCTGGAGTATCCGGGACAGGATGAACACTGAAGCTTTCTTT. Full variable domain (missing parts from reference TRBV30 and TRBJ1-1): SQTIHQWPATLVQPVGSPLSLECTVEGTSNPNLYWYRQAAGRGLQLLFYSVGIGQISSEVPQNLSASRPQDRQFILSSKKLLLSDSGFYLCAWSIRDRMNTEAFFGQGTRLTVV.

This chain links TRBV5-1 with TRBJ2-5, with D unresolved. Trimming took 4 bases from V and 1 from J, leaving 8 bases between them. Germline V gene sequence: CDR1 SGHRS, CDR2 YFSETQ. CDR3 size: 13 residues. The CDR3 DNA is TGCGCCAGCAGCCCGGCGGTCCAAGAGACCCAGTACTTC. It specifies CASSPAVQETQYF.

This clone was observed once. The rearrangement uses TRBV5-1 and TRBJ1-2, with 7 nucleotides matching TRBD1. Germline-derived CDR1 and CDR2 are SGHRS and YFSETQ. The CDR3 is 15 amino acids. Germline trimming cut 4 bases from V and 4 bases from J; bases unmatched to any gene: 10. In nucleotides, the CDR3 is TGCGCCAGCAGCGGGATAACAGGGGTCGCCTATGGCTACACCTTC. This sequence encodes CASSGITGVAYGYTF.

The chain combines TRBV6-5 with TRBJ1-1; D gene uncertain. Trimming took off 6 bases at V and 3 bases at J, with 14 bases between the two ends. Germline-derived CDR1 and CDR2 are MNHEY and SVGAGI. This CDR3 contains 14 residues. The DNA of the CDR3 is TGTGCCAGCAGAAGGACGGCGGGGTACACTGAAGCTTTCTTT. It translates to CASRRTAGYTEAFF.

This clone was seen once. The V gene is TRBV5-6, the J gene TRBJ2-5, with TRBD1 as a possible D gene (5 bases). CDR1 and CDR2 from the germline V gene are SGHDT and YYEEEE. The V gene lost 1 base and the J gene lost 0 bases, with 10 bases spanning the gap. This CDR3 region has 15 residues. In DNA, the CDR3 is TGTGCCAGCAGCTTGATGGGGCGGTACCAAGAGACCCAGTACTTC. Amino acid sequence: CASSLMGRYQETQYF.

This clone was picked up one time. V usage is TRBV30 and J usage is TRBJ2-1, with 13 positions matching TRBD2. Germline trimming cut 7 bases from V and 6 bases from J; bases unmatched to any gene: 3. The CDR3 runs to 13 residues. Looked up from germline, CDR1 is GTSNPN and CDR2 is SVGIG (reference sequence). The CDR3 nucleotides are TGTGCCTTGGGACTAGCGGGAATCAATGAGCAGTTCTTC. As protein: CALGLAGINEQFF.

With respect to this clone: The junction does not match germline at one end; this may be a read error. The rearrangement links TRBV5-1 to TRBJ2-7; 10 nucleotides match TRBD1. The germline V gene has CDR1 SGHRS and CDR2 YFSETQ. The CDR3 covers 15 residues. The CDR3 bases are TGCGCCAGTAGCTCTAGGGGGACAGGGGTCTACGAGCAGTACTTC. Translated: CASSSRGTGVYEQYF.

The CDR3 DNA is TGTGCCAGCAGTCCTCGGACGGGTCGGGAGCAGTACTTC. Translating gives CASSPRTGREQYF. The gene calls are TRBV27 and TRBJ2-7; no reliable D call. The V gene lost 5 bases and the J gene lost 7 bases, with 15 bases spanning the gap. Germline V gene lookup returns CDR1 MNHEY and CDR2 SMNVEV (reference sequence). The CDR3 runs 13 residues.

V gene TRBV5-4 combines with J gene TRBJ2-2; the D gene is possibly TRBD1 (7 bases). This CDR3 contains 17 residues. Trimming took off 5 bases at V and 7 bases at J, with 24 bases between the two ends. Germline V CDR1 and CDR2: SGHNT, YYREEE (reference sequence). The CDR3, as DNA: TGTGCCAGCAGAGTCGGGTTGACAGGGACTTTTGACGGGGAGCTGTTTTTT. Translated, it gives CASRVGLTGTFDGELFF.

The chain uses TRBV6-5 and TRBJ1-4; 7 nucleotides line up with TRBD1. Unmatched junction bases numbered 4, after V lost 6 bases and J lost 0 bases. The CDR3 extends over 15 amino acids. Per the germline V gene, CDR1 is MNHEY and CDR2 is SVGAGI. CDR3 in DNA: TGTGCCAGCAGATCCACAGGGGCAACTAATGAAAAACTGTTTTTT. Encoded protein: CASRSTGATNEKLFF.

This clone was counted once. The rearrangement joins TRBV6-1 to TRBJ2-3; 8 bases line up with TRBD2. The CDR3 consists of 15 residues. CDR1 is MNHNS and CDR2 is SASEGT in the germline V gene. J lost 6 bases, V lost 6 bases, and 11 bases had no gene match. The CDR3 sequence: CASSLFSGSSDTQYF. CDR3 coding DNA: TGTGCCAGCAGCCTTTTCAGCGGGAGTTCGGATACGCAGTATTTT.

V is TRBV30 and J is TRBJ1-2; tentative D call: TRBD1 (5 bases). In germline, CDR1 is GTSNPN, CDR2 SVGIG (reference sequence). The CDR3 consists of 13 residues. V lost 0 bases to trimming and J lost 7 bases, with 12 bases between them. CDR3 sequence: CAWSVLPRAGYTF. In nucleotides, the CDR3 is TGTGCCTGGAGTGTACTTCCCAGGGCTGGCTACACCTTC.

The chain links TRBV7-9 to TRBJ2-3; TRBD2 aligns across 7 bases. CDR1 is SEHNR, CDR2 FQNEAQ, per germline (reference sequence). J was trimmed by 2 bases and V by 3 bases; bases with no gene match: 11. The length of the CDR3 is 17 residues. For the CDR3, the DNA is TGTGCCAGCAGCTTGGCTAGCGGTGGCACTTACACAGATACGCAGTATTTT. It translates to CASSLASGGTYTDTQYF.

V and J are TRBV6-1 and TRBJ2-7, with D unclear. The CDR3 length is 15 residues. The V gene lost 2 bases and the J gene lost 3 bases, with 14 bases spanning the gap. CDR1 MNHNS and CDR2 SASEGT come from the germline V gene. The CDR3: CASSESLMVDYEQYF. The DNA of the CDR3 is TGTGCCAGCAGTGAAAGCCTCATGGTAGACTACGAGCAGTACTTC.

The V gene is TRBV6-5, the J gene TRBJ2-3, with 7 positions matching TRBD2. This CDR3 region has 13 residues. Germline CDR1 is MNHEY and CDR2 is SVGAGI. V trimming: 6 bases; J trimming: 6 bases; junction bases outside the gene matches: 6. CDR3 bases: TGTGCCAGCAGCCTCAGCGGGACGGATACGCAGTATTTT. Amino acids: CASSLSGTDTQYF.

This chain connects TRBV6-6 to TRBJ1-1, with TRBD1 matching 10 bases. V shed 6 bases, J shed 4 bases, and the junction held 8 bases outside the gene matches. Germline CDR1 and CDR2: MNHNY and SVGAGI (reference sequence). The CDR3 is made up of 15 amino acids. The CDR3 region is CASRYPGQGSTEAFF. The CDR3, as DNA: TGTGCCAGCAGATATCCGGGACAGGGGAGCACTGAAGCTTTCTTT.

This chain links TRBV5-1 with TRBJ2-1, with D maybe TRBD2 (5 bases). Trimming shortened V by 5 bases and J by 5 bases, and 8 bases separated the two germline ends. The CDR3 covers 12 residues. CDR1 is SGHRS, CDR2 YFSETQ, per germline. CDR3 sequence: CASSAGHNEQFF. The CDR3 nucleotides are TGCGCCAGCAGTGCGGGCCACAATGAGCAGTTCTTC.